This is a list of T cell receptor beta chains from one sample in a study of shared clonotypes between healthy human individuals. Profiled with immunoSEQ multiplex PCR; TCRdb holds only in-frame clones, not every one. The top ten clones hold 0.5% to 0.6% of a sample with about 1.1 million clones, around 78% of them seen once. Sequenced: memory CD4+ T cells from PBMCs. Receptors originate from a man aged 18-30 years in good health. Some clones in this sample may be carry-over from other donors' samples. CDR3s include the opening cysteine and the closing phenylalanine or tryptophan. The order of the fields is clone size, V gene, J gene, D gene, CDR3 DNA, CDR3 protein. The D gene is left open where the match is weak. Rows give clone size only sometimes, using once, few, many, or a class for an expanded clone.

>-|TRBV19|TRBJ1-1|-
TGTGCCAGTAGTATTTATGGGCACCAGAACACTGAAGCTTTCTTT
CASSIYGHQNTEAFF
>-|TRBV5-1|TRBJ2-1|-
TGCGCCAGCAGACCTGGGACACTTTCCTACAATGAGCAGTTCTTC
CASRPGTLSYNEQFF
>-|TRBV30|TRBJ1-1|-
TGTGCCTGGCGACACGAGAACACTGAAGCTTTCTTT
CAWRHENTEAFF
>-|TRBV6-5|TRBJ2-3|-
TGTGCCACCTCAGCCGCGGATACGCAGTATTTT
CATSAADTQYF
>-|TRBV19|TRBJ1-2|TRBD1
TGTGCCAGTAGTATGGGGACAGCCCATTATGGCTACACCTTC
CASSMGTAHYGYTF
>-|TRBV11-3|TRBJ2-5|-
TGTGCCAGCAGCCTGGAGGGCAGGCAAGGGGAGACCCAGTACTTC
CASSLEGRQGETQYF
>-|TRBV28|TRBJ1-5|-
TGTGCCAGCAGTTCAGGGGACGGGAATCAGCCCCAGCATTTT
CASSSGDGNQPQHF
>many|TRBV28|TRBJ1-1|-
TGTGCCACCAGTAGGGAAGCTTTCTTT
CATSREAFF
>-|TRBV28|TRBJ2-7|-
TGTGCCAGCACCCTAAACTCCTACGAGCAGTACTTC
CASTLNSYEQYF
>-|TRBV28|TRBJ1-1|-
TGTGCCAGCATTCCGGGGTCGGAGAACACTGAAGCTTTCTTT
CASIPGSENTEAFF
>-|TRBV12-2|TRBJ1-5|-
TGTGCAAGTCGCTTAGCCGGGCGGTCGAATCAGCCCCAGCATTTT
CASRLAGRSNQPQHF
>-|TRBV28|TRBJ2-4|-
TGTGCCAGCAGAGGTGCAGGCGCTTACATCAAAAACATTCAGTACTTC
CASRGAGAYIKNIQYF
>-|TRBV15|TRBJ1-2|-
TGTGCCACCAGCAGAGGCACAGGCCCAAAGGATGGCTACACCTTC
CATSRGTGPKDGYTF
>-|TRBV11-2|TRBJ2-3|TRBD1
TGTGCCAGCAGCCTAGGGGCAGGGGGAGCAGATACGCAGTATTTT
CASSLGAGGADTQYF
>few|TRBV2|TRBJ1-4|-
TGTGCCAGCAGGAGAACGGACCAACTGTTTTTT
CASRRTDQLFF
>once|TRBV4-2|TRBJ1-4|-
TGTGCCAGCAGCCTACGGAATGAAAAACTGTTTTTT
CASSLRNEKLFF
>-|TRBV21-1|TRBJ1-2|-
TGTGCCAGCAGCAAAAGAGGGGCTAGGGGAAACTATGGCTACACCTTC
CASSKRGARGNYGYTF
>-|TRBV7-3|TRBJ2-5|-
TGTGCCAGCAGCTCCGGACAAGCAGAGACCCAGTACTTC
CASSSGQAETQYF
>-|TRBV27|TRBJ2-7|-
TGTGCCAGCAGTTTATATCCACCGGGGTTCGAGCAGTACTTC
CASSLYPPGFEQYF
>-|TRBV18|TRBJ2-1|-
TGTGCCAGCTCACCCCCCGGGCACAATGAGCAGTTCTTC
CASSPPGHNEQFF
>-|TRBV28|TRBJ2-6|TRBD2
TGTGCCAGCAGTTACGGGGGGAACTCTGGGGCCAACGTCCTGACTTTC
CASSYGGNSGANVLTF
>few|TRBV28|TRBJ2-5|-
TGTGCCAGCAGACCCCCGGGGGAGGAGACCCAGTACTTC
CASRPPGEETQYF
>-|TRBV5-1|TRBJ1-3|-
TGCGCCAGCAGCTTAACGGGGGCAGGAGGAAACACCATATATTTT
CASSLTGAGGNTIYF
>-|TRBV5-6|TRBJ2-1|TRBD1
TGTGCCAGCAGCTTGGACGCCGGGACAGGGGCCTACAATGAGCAGTTCTTC
CASSLDAGTGAYNEQFF
>-|TRBV25-1|TRBJ1-6|-
TGTGCCAGCAGTTTAACCGGTATGTATGATAATTCACCCCTCCACTTT
CASSLTGMYDNSPLHF
>-|TRBV15|TRBJ2-1|-
TGTGCCACCAGCAGAGATCCACAGTCCGGCAATGAGCAGTTCTTC
CATSRDPQSGNEQFF
>-|TRBV7-6|TRBJ2-5|TRBD2
TGTGCCAGCGCGGGGGGTGAGGGCCGGGTCGAGACCCAGTACTTC
CASAGGEGRVETQYF
>-|TRBV18|TRBJ1-2|-
TGTGCCAGCTCACCCGCAGGAGTCGAAGGCTACACCTTC
CASSPAGVEGYTF
>-|TRBV28|TRBJ1-1|-
TGTGCCAGCAGGCCTCCCGGGGGTTTCACTGAAGCTTTCTTT
CASRPPGGFTEAFF
>-|TRBV11-2|TRBJ2-1|TRBD2
TGTGCCAGCAGCGATGAGCTCAGCGGGAGAAGGAACAATGAGCAGTTCTTC
CASSDELSGRRNNEQFF
>-|TRBV2|TRBJ2-1|-
TGTGCCAGCAGTGGTCGCAGCGGGCGGATATACAATGAGCAGTTCTTC
CASSGRSGRIYNEQFF